Here is one T cell receptor (beta chain) with its context. The assay was immunoSEQ multiplex PCR, and TCRdb's table has in-frame clones only and misses some. The data hold 350,000 to 500,000 clones, with roughly 90% observed a single time. The CDR3 is 17 residues long. Trimming cost V 2 bases and J 2 bases; bases outside gene matches: 7. CDR1 SEHNR and CDR2 FQNEAQ come from the germline V gene (reference sequence). Described treatment: 15 to 20 received Ad26.COV2.S at low or high dose, single or two shots; 5 received placebo; per-sample allocation not given. Samples came from day 63 after the first vaccine or placebo injection. This specimen belongs to a study of Ad26.COV2.S vaccination and SARS-CoV-2 variants. For the study at large: Each vaccinee took Ad26.COV2.S intramuscularly, once or twice 56 days apart.

The sample was peripheral blood, taken in a trial of Ad26.COV2.S vaccine versus placebo. The V gene is TRBV7-9, the J gene TRBJ2-7; 12 bases line up with TRBD2. This TCR derives from a person between 18 and 59 years old who received the Ad26.COV2.S COVID-19 vaccine or a placebo. CDR3 coding DNA: TGTGCCAGCAGCTTACCCTTCACTAGCGGGAGGCCCTACGAGCAGTACTTC. It specifies CASSLPFTSGRPYEQYF.